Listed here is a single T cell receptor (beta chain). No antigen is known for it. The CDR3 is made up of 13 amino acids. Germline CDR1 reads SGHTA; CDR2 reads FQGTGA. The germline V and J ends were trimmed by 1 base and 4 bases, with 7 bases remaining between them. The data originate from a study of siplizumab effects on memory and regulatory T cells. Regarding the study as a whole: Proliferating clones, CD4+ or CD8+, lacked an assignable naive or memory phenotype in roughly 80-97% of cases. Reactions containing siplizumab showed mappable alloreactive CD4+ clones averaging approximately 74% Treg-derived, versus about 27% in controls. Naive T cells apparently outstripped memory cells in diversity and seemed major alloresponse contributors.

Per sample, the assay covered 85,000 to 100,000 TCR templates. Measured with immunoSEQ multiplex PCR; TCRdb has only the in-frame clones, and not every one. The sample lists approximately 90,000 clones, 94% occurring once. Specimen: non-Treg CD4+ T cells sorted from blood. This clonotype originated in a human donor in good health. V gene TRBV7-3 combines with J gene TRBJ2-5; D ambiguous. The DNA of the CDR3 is TGTGCCAGCAGCTTAAATGGGCGAGAGACCCAGTACTTC. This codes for CASSLNGRETQYF.